These 19 T cell receptor beta chains came from one sample sequenced in a study of T-cell memory formation after mild COVID-19. Via MiXCR, TCRdb re-called the 5' RACE reads, giving one row per CDR3 protein. The data hold over 120,000 distinct CDR3 sequences, with 15% to 20% observed a single time. Sequencing was done on a sample of PBMCs or a T cell subset sorted from them (not recorded which). The receptors derive from an adult woman who had mild COVID-19 (a few samples of this study predate the infection). Cell type and time point are not known.

This clonotype was seen ten or more times. The V and J genes are TRBV21-1 and TRBJ2-7. TRBV21-1 counts as a pseudogene. This CDR3 region has 14 residues. The CDR3 region is CASSETGTSYEQYF. The DNA of the CDR3 is TGTGCCAGCAGCGAAACAGGGACCTCCTACGAGCAGTACTTC.

The chain has TRBV4-1 and TRBJ2-1, with a tentative D call TRBD2 (6 bases). Germline V lookup: CDR1 MGHRA, CDR2 YSYEKL. CDR3 length: 15 amino acids. V shed 0 bases and J shed 2 bases, with 8 bases lying between them. CDR3 amino acids: CASSQDGGTYNEQFF. In DNA, the CDR3 is TGCGCCAGCAGCCAAGATGGCGGGACCTACAATGAGCAGTTCTTC.

This clonotype turned up a few times. The CDR3 region has the DNA TGTGCCAGCAGCCCCGGGGGAGGGACCCTGGAAAAACTGTTTTTT. This translates into CASSPGGGTLEKLFF. V usage is TRBV7-6 and J usage is TRBJ1-4, with D maybe TRBD1 (5 bases). Deletions cut 5 bases from V and 8 bases from J, with 18 bases between. The CDR3 is made up of 15 amino acids. Germline lookup yields CDR1 SGHVS and CDR2 FNYEAQ.

This clonotype has only one observation. The chain recombines TRBV24-1 with TRBJ2-2; 11 bases match TRBD1. The CDR3 runs to 15 residues. The germline gives CDR1 KGHDR, CDR2 SFDVKD. V lost 9 bases and J lost 3; bases outside the gene matches: 5. As DNA, the CDR3 is TGTGCCACCGGTCTGGGACAGGGGGACACCGGGGAGCTGTTTTTT. Amino acid sequence: CATGLGQGDTGELFF.

This clonotype was detected a few times. The V gene is TRBV20-1, the J gene TRBJ1-1; D is unresolved. The germline gives CDR1 DFQATT, CDR2 SNEGSKA (reference sequence). There are 13 residues in the CDR3. The V end was cut by 1 base, the J end by 0 bases, with 6 bases between. The CDR3: CSARAPLNTEAFF. Written as DNA, the CDR3 is TGCAGTGCTAGAGCCCCCTTGAACACTGAAGCTTTCTTT.

The chain uses TRBV18 and TRBJ1-4; no firm D call. The CDR3 consists of 15 residues. Trimming pared 4 bases from V and 0 bases from J, leaving 9 bases between. Germline V gene data show CDR1 as KGHSH and CDR2 as LQKENI. The CDR3 reads CASSQSGSTNEKLFF. The CDR3 DNA is TGTGCCAGCTCACAATCGGGGTCAACTAATGAAAAACTGTTTTTT.

The chain combines TRBV7-2 with TRBJ2-1, with 14 bases fitting TRBD2. CDR3 length equals 19 residues. Trimming at V came to 5 bases and at J to 4 bases, leaving 13 bases not matched to a gene. CDR1 and CDR2 from the germline V gene are SGHTA and FQGNSA. This CDR3 is CASSLDLLTSGRDYNEQFF. CDR3 DNA: TGTGCCAGCAGCCTCGACCTCCTGACTAGCGGGAGGGATTACAATGAGCAGTTCTTC.

The CDR3 protein is CASSLNGDGNTEAFF. The CDR3, as DNA: TGTGCCAGCAGCTTAAACGGGGACGGGAACACTGAAGCTTTCTTT. V gene TRBV7-3 combines with J gene TRBJ1-1; TRBD1 is a possible D gene (5 bases). The CDR3 length is 15 residues. Per germline, CDR1 SGHTA and CDR2 FQGTGA. V was cut by 1 base and J by 1 base, with 10 bases left in between.

The chain uses TRBV24-1 and TRBJ2-3; D might be TRBD1 or TRBD2, each matching 6 bases. Germline loops: CDR1 KGHDR, CDR2 SFDVKD. The CDR3 contains 17 residues. V dropped 3 bases and J dropped 0 bases, with 15 bases sitting between them. The CDR3: CATSDGGKGGSTDTQYF. DNA for the CDR3: TGTGCCACCAGTGATGGCGGGAAGGGGGGAAGCACAGATACGCAGTATTTT.

This clonotype occurred a few times. The V gene is TRBV7-9, the J gene TRBJ2-5, with 11 bases aligning to TRBD1. V was clipped by 7 bases and J by 2 bases; unmatched bases: 15. Looked up from germline, CDR1 is SEHNR and CDR2 is FQNEAQ (reference sequence). The CDR3 runs to 18 residues. The CDR3 DNA is TGTGCCAGCACTCCAGGGACAGGGGGTATCGGCTGGCAAGAGACCCAGTACTTC. The encoded protein is CASTPGTGGIGWQETQYF.

V gene TRBV2 combines with J gene TRBJ2-5; no reliable D call. The ends were cut back, 4 bases at V and 5 bases at J, with 11 bases in the middle. Germline V gene data show CDR1 as SNHLY and CDR2 as FYNNEI. There are 13 residues in the CDR3. The CDR3 spells CASSVEVRETQYF. CDR3 sequence (DNA): TGTGCCAGCAGTGTTGAGGTCAGGGAGACCCAGTACTTC.

The sample holds many counts of this clonotype. V gene TRBV29-1 combines with J gene TRBJ2-1; D gene ambiguous. Germline V gene lookup returns CDR1 SQVTM and CDR2 ANQGSEA. CDR3 length: 15 amino acids. Trimming cost V 2 bases and J 9 bases, with 20 bases left between them. The CDR3 here is CSVESPRARTGEQFF. In DNA form, the CDR3 reads TGCAGCGTTGAATCCCCCCGCGCCCGCACGGGTGAGCAGTTCTTC.

The chain carries TRBV12-3 or TRBV12-4 and TRBJ1-4; 7 bases map to TRBD1. The CDR3 has 14 residues. The V segment lost 5 bases and the J segment 5 bases; nucleotides outside the gene matches: 5. CDR3 DNA sequence: TGTGCCAGCAGTCAGGACAGGATAAATGAAAAACTGTTTTTT. Residues: CASSQDRINEKLFF.

This clonotype was seen a few times. The V call is TRBV6-6, the J call TRBJ2-1; D not certain. This CDR3 comprises 15 residues. CDR1 and CDR2 (germline): MNHNY, SVGAGI (reference sequence). V was trimmed by 4 bases and J by 5 bases, leaving 15 bases between them. CDR3 DNA sequence: TGTGCCAGCAGTTCCAAAAGATACCTTCACAATGAGCAGTTCTTC. Its protein product is CASSSKRYLHNEQFF.

This clonotype occurred a few times. CDR3 residues: CASSLTQGSAHEQYF. CDR3 sequence (DNA): TGCGCCAGCAGCTTAACACAGGGGTCGGCCCACGAGCAGTACTTC. The V gene is TRBV5-1, the J gene TRBJ2-7; TRBD1 aligns across 7 bases. V was clipped by 2 bases and J by 5 bases; unmatched bases: 10. The CDR3 loop spans 15 amino acids. Germline-derived CDR1 and CDR2 are SGHRS and YFSETQ.

The chain carries TRBV24-1 and TRBJ2-1; 13 bases are a match to TRBD2. The CDR3 is made up of 16 amino acids. V lost 4 bases, J lost 9 bases, and 8 bases stayed unmatched. In germline, CDR1 is KGHDR, CDR2 SFDVKD. Here the CDR3 DNA reads TGTGCCACCAGTGAAGGGGGACTAGCGGGAATGGGTGAGCAGTTCTTC. This codes for CATSEGGLAGMGEQFF.

This clonotype has just a few counts. The V call is TRBV6-5, the J call TRBJ2-2; the match to TRBD2 covers 7 bases. The CDR3 is 15 residues long. Losses at the gene ends were 1 base for V and 3 bases for J; bases not matched to a gene: 2. In germline, CDR1 is MNHEY, CDR2 SVGAGI. CDR3 residues: CASSYWGGDTGELFF. CDR3 DNA: TGTGCCAGCAGTTACTGGGGGGGGGACACCGGGGAGCTGTTTTTT.

The V call is TRBV27, the J call TRBJ2-7; D is possibly TRBD2 (5 bases). The CDR3 consists of 14 residues. Trimming shortened V by 4 bases and J by 0 bases, and 10 bases separated the two germline ends. CDR1 is MNHEY, CDR2 SMNVEV, per germline (reference sequence). The CDR3 is CASSSAGVSYEQYF. In nucleotides, the CDR3 is TGTGCCAGCAGTTCCGCCGGGGTCTCCTACGAGCAGTACTTC.

This chain connects TRBV29-1 to TRBJ1-5; D is ambiguous. The germline V and J ends were trimmed by 4 bases and 1 base, with 11 bases remaining between them. CDR1 is SQVTM, CDR2 ANQGSEA, per germline. The CDR3 extends over 14 amino acids. CDR3 nucleotides: TGCAGCGTTGCAGGCGGGAGCAGCAATCAGCCCCAGCATTTT. Protein: CSVAGGSSNQPQHF.